What follows is one T cell receptor beta chain and its context. This entry is derived from a study of blood T cell repertoires in COVID-19. Produced via immunoSEQ multiplex PCR; TCRdb's table is partial and in-frame only. The sample lists 100,000 or so clones; around 85% were seen once. J gave up 2 bases and V 1 base, and 3 bases lay outside the gene matches. Germline CDR1 KGHSH, CDR2 LQKENI. The CDR3 sequence is 15 residues long. Sequenced sample: peripheral blood. This sequence originates from a woman aged 70-85 years with active or convalescent COVID-19. The rearrangement uses TRBV18 and TRBJ2-5; 8 bases fit TRBD2. For the CDR3, the DNA is TGTGCCAGCTCACCACGAACTAGCGGACAAGAGACCCAGTACTTC. It codes for CASSPRTSGQETQYF.